This T cell receptor beta chain was sequenced during a study of blood T cell repertoires in COVID-19. For the study at large: Acute and convalescent COVID-19 specimens originated in the United States, Italy and Spain. The analysed material was cDNA or gDNA that came from T cells, B-cell-depleted T cells, or PBMCs.

In the source study's methods: How many nucleated cells were present was estimated from reference gene primer amplification. Clones were read by immunoSEQ multiplex PCR, and TCRdb kept only the in-frame ones, dropping some. V, J and clone size are those of that table, while D and trimming were read from the DNA. The table lists approximately 85,000 clones, roughly four fifths of them singletons, with about 13% in the top ten. V was shortened by 8 bases and J by 4 bases, with 9 bases between the two germline ends. Germline V gene data show CDR1 as ENHRY and CDR2 as SYGVKD. This CDR3 region has 12 residues.

The J gene is TRBJ2-1, the V gene TRBV10-3; a possible D gene is TRBD2 (5 bases). The receptor comes from a human donor in a cohort sampled during active COVID-19. The sequenced sample consisted of peripheral blood. CDR3 residues: CAIHGEYNEQFF. Written as DNA, the CDR3 is TGTGCCATCCACGGGGAGTACAATGAGCAGTTCTTC.